This T cell receptor beta chain was sequenced for a study of CD8 T cells in ankylosing spondylitis. Study results and caveats: Significant enrichment of disease-linked clones was reportedly seen in matched ankylosing spondylitis synovial fluid. Disease-linked clones were found to be CD8+ and relatively rare in peripheral blood. Some of these motif variants have turned up before, in reports on reactive arthritis synovial fluid and blood.

Per germline, CDR1 SGHRS and CDR2 YFSETQ. This CDR3 comprises 17 residues. The V segment lost 4 bases and the J segment 2 bases; nucleotides outside the gene matches: 7. It was by quantitative 5'-RACE with molecular barcodes that TCR beta libraries were made. Each CDR3 protein is one row after TCRdb ran MiXCR on the 5' RACE reads. The sample shows 150,000 to 200,000 distinct CDR3 sequences, 25% to 35% of them seen only once. As for this clonotype: No antigen is known for it.

Sequencing used synovial fluid, either unsorted or a sorted T cell fraction (not recorded which). The source of this sequence is a male donor with ankylosing spondylitis. J is TRBJ2-4 and V is TRBV5-1; TRBD1 matches at 12 bases. The CDR3 nucleotides are TGCGCCAGCAGCCCTTCCGGGACAGGGGGCACCAAAAACATTCAGTACTTC. It yields the protein CASSPSGTGGTKNIQYF.